A selection of T cell receptor beta chains follows, all from one sample in a study of cytomegalovirus exposure and HLA in healthy donors. TCRdb's copy holds only in-frame clones and misses some; the assay was immunoSEQ multiplex PCR. This sample has around 140,000 clones, with approximately 80% found just once. Specimen: PBMCs. The receptors here all came from a woman aged 18-30 years in good health and CMV-seropositive. The CDR3 runs from the conserved cysteine through the conserved F or W. The D gene is left open where the match is weak. Not all rows give a size; the values are once, few, many and, for expanded clones, a class.

D,J,size,V,DNA,CDR3
TRBD1,TRBJ1-2,.,TRBV25-1,TGTGCCAGCAGATGGGCAGGGGGCGACTATGGCTACACCTTC,CASRWAGGDYGYTF
TRBD1,TRBJ2-5,.,TRBV5-1,TGCGCCAGCAGCTTCCGCCCGGCGGGGACAGGGTATGAGCAGTACTTC,CASSFRPAGTGYEQYF
TRBD1,TRBJ1-1,.,TRBV9,TGTGCCAGCAGCGGACAGGGGATCGAAGCTTTCTTT,CASSGQGIEAFF
.,TRBJ1-3,few,TRBV27,TGTGCCAGCAGTTCACTTTCAGGGACTGGAAACACCATATATTTT,CASSSLSGTGNTIYF
.,TRBJ1-6,.,TRBV5-5,TGTGCCAGCAGCCATGCTCTAAGCTCCTATAATTCACCCCTCCACTTT,CASSHALSSYNSPLHF
.,TRBJ1-1,.,TRBV5-1,TGCGCCAGCAGTTTAAACACTGAAGCTTTCTTT,CASSLNTEAFF
.,TRBJ1-5,once,TRBV28,TGTGCCAGCAGTTTGGTACCGCCGAGGCAGCCCCAGCATTTT,CASSLVPPRQPQHF
.,TRBJ2-1,.,TRBV7-8,TGTGCCAGCAGCCCCTACACTGGGACAAGACGCTTATGGGGTGAGCAGTTCTTC,CASSPYTGTRRLWGEQFF
.,TRBJ1-2,.,TRBV2,TGTGCCAGCAGGGTCACGAGGGACTTCTCTGAGCGTGGCTACACCTTC,CASRVTRDFSERGYTF
TRBD1,TRBJ1-4,.,TRBV23-1,TGCGCCAGCAGTCGAGAGGACAGGGGAATAAGGGAAAAACTGTTTTTT,CASSREDRGIREKLFF
.,TRBJ1-2,.,TRBV6-5,TGTGCCAGCAGTCAAAGGGGGGGGCAAAGAGGCGGCTACACCTTC,CASSQRGGQRGGYTF
.,TRBJ2-1,.,TRBV7-2,TGTGCCAGCAGCTTTCGGGGTTCCTACAATGAGCAGTTCTTC,CASSFRGSYNEQFF
.,TRBJ1-5,.,TRBV6-1,TGTGCCAGCAGACAGGGTGGTCAGCCCCAGCATTTT,CASRQGGQPQHF
TRBD1,TRBJ2-2,.,TRBV7-9,TGTGCCAGCAGAATGACCGGGACAGGGCCCCGCACCGGGGAGCTGTTTTTT,CASRMTGTGPRTGELFF
.,TRBJ1-5,.,TRBV18,TGTGCCAGCGCCAAGACATGGAGCAATCAGCCCCAGCATTTT,CASAKTWSNQPQHF
.,TRBJ2-1,.,TRBV27,TGTGCCAGCAGTTTTTCCCCGTACAATGAGCAGTTCTTC,CASSFSPYNEQFF
.,TRBJ1-5,.,TRBV2,TGTGCCAGCAGTGACGGGGGAGCGGGGTGGAATCAGCCCCAGCATTTT,CASSDGGAGWNQPQHF
.,TRBJ1-4,few,TRBV6-1,TGTGCCAGCTTAACTCCCGGAGAACTGTTTTTT,CASLTPGELFF
TRBD1,TRBJ1-4,.,TRBV11-2,TGTGCCAGCAGGTCCGGACAGGGTTTTGAAAAACTGTTTTTT,CASRSGQGFEKLFF
.,TRBJ2-7,.,TRBV7-2,TGTGCCAGCAGCTCTTCCAGGACAGCCCGCTACGAGCAGTACTTC,CASSSSRTARYEQYF
TRBD2,TRBJ2-2,.,TRBV11-2,TGTGCCAGCAGGGAGACTAGCGGGTTACGCACCGGGGAGCTGTTTTTT,CASRETSGLRTGELFF